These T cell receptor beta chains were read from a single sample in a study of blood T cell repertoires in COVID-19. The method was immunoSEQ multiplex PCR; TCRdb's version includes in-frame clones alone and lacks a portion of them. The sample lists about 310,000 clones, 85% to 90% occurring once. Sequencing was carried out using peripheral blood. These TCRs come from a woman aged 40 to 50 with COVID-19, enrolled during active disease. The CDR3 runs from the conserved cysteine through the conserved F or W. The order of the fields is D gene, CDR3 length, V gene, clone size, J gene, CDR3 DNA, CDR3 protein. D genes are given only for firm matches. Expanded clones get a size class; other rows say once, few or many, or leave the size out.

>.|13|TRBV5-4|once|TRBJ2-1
TGTGCCAGCAGCTTAGTGAGGCTCAATGAGCAGTTCTTC
CASSLVRLNEQFF
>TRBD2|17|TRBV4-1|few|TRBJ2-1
TGCGCCAGCAGCCAAAATTTCGGACTAGCGGGAGGGTTCGAGCAGTTCTTC
CASSQNFGLAGGFEQFF
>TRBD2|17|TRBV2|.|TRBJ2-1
TGTGCCAGCAGTGAAGAGGCTTTACGACTAGCGGTCAATGAGCAGTTCTTC
CASSEEALRLAVNEQFF
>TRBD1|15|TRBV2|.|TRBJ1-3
TGTGCCAGCAGTGTGGACAGGATCTCTGGAAACACCATATATTTT
CASSVDRISGNTIYF
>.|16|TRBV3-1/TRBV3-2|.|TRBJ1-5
TGTGCCAGCAGCCAAGAATACAGGGTGGGTAATCAGCCCCAGCATTTT
CASSQEYRVGNQPQHF
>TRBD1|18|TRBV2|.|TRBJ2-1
TGTGCCAGCAGTGGAGGACAGGGGAGTAAACTGTTTGGGAATGAGCAGTTCTTC
CASSGGQGSKLFGNEQFF
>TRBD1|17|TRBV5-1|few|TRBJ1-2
TGCGCCAGCAGCTTGGAGGGGGCACCACTCCCTAACTATGGCTACACCTTC
CASSLEGAPLPNYGYTF
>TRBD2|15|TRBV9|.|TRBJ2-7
TGTGCCAGCAGCCTCAGGACGGGAGGGAGCTACGAGCAGTACTTC
CASSLRTGGSYEQYF
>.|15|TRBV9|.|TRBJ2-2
TGTGCCAGCAGCGTCGGGACTCCTTTCACCGGGGAGCTGTTTTTT
CASSVGTPFTGELFF
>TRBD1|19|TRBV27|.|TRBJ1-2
TGTGCCAGCAGTTTCATTGGGGGACAGGGTAGAGAGCGACACTATGGCTACACCTTC
CASSFIGGQGRERHYGYTF
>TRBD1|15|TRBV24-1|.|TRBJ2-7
TGTGCCACCAGTGATGCAGGACAGGGGGCTGACGAGCAGTACTTC
CATSDAGQGADEQYF
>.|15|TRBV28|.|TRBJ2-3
TGTGCCAGCACCCTAGGGGAATCCCTCACAGATACGCAGTATTTT
CASTLGESLTDTQYF
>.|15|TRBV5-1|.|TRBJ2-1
TGCGCCAGCCACCCCGGAGACGGGGAACGGAATGAGCAGTTCTTC
CASHPGDGERNEQFF
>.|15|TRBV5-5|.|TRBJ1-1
TGTGCCAGCAGCTTGAACTCAGGGGTAATAGCTGAAGCTTTCTTT
CASSLNSGVIAEAFF
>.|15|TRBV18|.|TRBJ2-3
TGTGCCAGCTCACCAATTACGGGTTTTGGAGATACGCAGTATTTT
CASSPITGFGDTQYF
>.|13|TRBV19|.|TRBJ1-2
TGTGCCAGTAGGAGGGACATTAACTATGGCTACACCTTC
CASRRDINYGYTF
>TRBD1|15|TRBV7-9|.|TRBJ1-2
TGTGCCAGCAGGCCGCCGGGACAGGGGGAGAGTGGCTACACCTTC
CASRPPGQGESGYTF
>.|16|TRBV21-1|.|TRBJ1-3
TGTGCCAGCAGCAAGGGACAGGGGGGAACCAGAAACACCATATATTTT
CASSKGQGGTRNTIYF
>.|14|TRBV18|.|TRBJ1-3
TGTGCCAGCTCACCACCGGAGAGAAGAAACACCATATATTTT
CASSPPERRNTIYF
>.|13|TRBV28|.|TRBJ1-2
TGTGCCAGCAGCCTACAGGTTGTCCTGGGCTACACCTTC
CASSLQVVLGYTF
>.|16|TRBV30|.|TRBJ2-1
TGTGCCTGGATTCAATCCTCTCGGGGAGCCTACAATGAGCAGTTCTTC
CAWIQSSRGAYNEQFF
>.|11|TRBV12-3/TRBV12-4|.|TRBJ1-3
TGTGCCAGCAGGAGCCGAAACACCATATATTTT
CASRSRNTIYF
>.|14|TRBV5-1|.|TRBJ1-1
TGCGCCAGCAGCGCGGGACTGATGAACACTGAAGCTTTCTTT
CASSAGLMNTEAFF
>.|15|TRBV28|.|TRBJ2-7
TGTGCCAGCAGTTCCACAGGACCGAGTTACTACGAGCAGTACTTC
CASSSTGPSYYEQYF
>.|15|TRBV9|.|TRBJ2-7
TGTGCCAGCAGCTCGAGGACTAATCACGCCGACGAGCAGTACTTC
CASSSRTNHADEQYF
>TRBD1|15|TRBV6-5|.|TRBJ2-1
TGTGCCAGCAAACGGATGGACAGGCAGTACAATGAGCAGTTCTTC
CASKRMDRQYNEQFF
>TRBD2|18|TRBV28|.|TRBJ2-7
TGTGCCAGCAGTTTTGTAGCGGGAGGGCGTTTCGGGGGTGGCGAGCAGTACTTC
CASSFVAGGRFGGGEQYF
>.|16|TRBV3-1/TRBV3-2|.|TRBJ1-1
TGTGCCAGCAGCCAAGATCTGGCAGGGGTGGGCACTGAAGCTTTCTTT
CASSQDLAGVGTEAFF
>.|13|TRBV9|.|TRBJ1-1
TGTGCCAGCAGCGTATCTAAACAGTCTGAAGCTTTCTTT
CASSVSKQSEAFF
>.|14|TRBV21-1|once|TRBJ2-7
TGTGCCAGGTCGACTAGCCCAACACCCTACGAGCAGTACTTC
CARSTSPTPYEQYF
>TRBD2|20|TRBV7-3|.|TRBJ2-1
TGTGCCAGCAGCTTCTCTAAGCTCGCGGTTGGACTAGCGGGGAACAATGAGCAGTTCTTC
CASSFSKLAVGLAGNNEQFF
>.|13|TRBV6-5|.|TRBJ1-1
TGTGCCAGCACCCCGGGGGGAATGACTGAAGCTTTCTTT
CASTPGGMTEAFF
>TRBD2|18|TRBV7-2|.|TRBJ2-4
TGTGCCAGCAGCCTTCGTACTAGCGGGGACGTAGCCAAAAACATTCAGTACTTC
CASSLRTSGDVAKNIQYF